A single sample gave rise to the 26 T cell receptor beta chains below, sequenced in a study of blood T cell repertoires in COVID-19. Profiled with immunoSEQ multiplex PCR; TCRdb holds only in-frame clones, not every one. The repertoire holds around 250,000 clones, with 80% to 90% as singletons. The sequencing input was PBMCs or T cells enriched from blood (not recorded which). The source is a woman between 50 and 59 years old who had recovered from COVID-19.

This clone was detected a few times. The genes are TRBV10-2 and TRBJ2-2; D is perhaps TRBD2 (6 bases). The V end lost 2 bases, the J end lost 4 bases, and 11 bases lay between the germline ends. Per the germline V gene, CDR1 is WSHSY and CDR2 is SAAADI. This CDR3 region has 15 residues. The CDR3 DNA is TGCGCCAGCAGTGAGAGGAACGGGGGCACCGGGGAGCTGTTTTTT. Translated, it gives CASSERNGGTGELFF.

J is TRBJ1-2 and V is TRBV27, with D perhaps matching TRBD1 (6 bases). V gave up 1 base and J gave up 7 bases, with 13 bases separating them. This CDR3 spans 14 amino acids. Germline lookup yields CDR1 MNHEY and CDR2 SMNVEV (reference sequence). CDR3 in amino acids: CASSLLAGASGYTF. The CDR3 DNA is TGTGCCAGCAGTTTATTGGCAGGGGCTAGTGGCTACACCTTC.

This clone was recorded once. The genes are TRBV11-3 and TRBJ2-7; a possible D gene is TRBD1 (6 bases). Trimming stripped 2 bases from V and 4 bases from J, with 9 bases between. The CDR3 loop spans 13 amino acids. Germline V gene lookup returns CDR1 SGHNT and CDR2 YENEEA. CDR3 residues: CASSLRDKYEQYF. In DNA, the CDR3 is TGTGCCAGCAGCTTACGGGACAAGTACGAGCAGTACTTC.

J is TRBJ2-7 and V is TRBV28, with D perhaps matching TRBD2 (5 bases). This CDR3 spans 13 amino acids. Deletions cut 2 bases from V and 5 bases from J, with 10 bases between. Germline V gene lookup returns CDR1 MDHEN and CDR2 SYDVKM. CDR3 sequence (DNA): TGTGCCAGCAGTTTACTTAAGCGGAACGAGCAGTACTTC. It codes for CASSLLKRNEQYF.

The CDR3 is CASSLSLSQHLRETQYF. CDR3 DNA sequence: TGTGCCAGCAGCTTATCTTTGTCACAGCATTTAAGGGAGACCCAGTACTTC. The chain carries TRBV7-9 and TRBJ2-5; no definite D call. The CDR3 is 17 residues long. Germline values: CDR1 SEHNR, CDR2 FQNEAQ (reference sequence). The V end lost 2 bases, the J end lost 5 bases, and 21 bases lay between the germline ends.

CDR3 coding DNA: TGTGCCAGCAGTTCCTCCGGGGGGGGCTACACCTTC. It codes for CASSSSGGGYTF. The genes are TRBV12-3 or TRBV12-4 and TRBJ1-2; TRBD1 might be the D (5 bases). Trimming took off 4 bases at V and 8 bases at J, with 11 bases between the two ends. The CDR3 has 12 amino acids.

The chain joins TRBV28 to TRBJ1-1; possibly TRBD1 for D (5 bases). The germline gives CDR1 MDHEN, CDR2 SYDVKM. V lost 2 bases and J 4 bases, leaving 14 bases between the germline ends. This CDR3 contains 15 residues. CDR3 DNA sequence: TGTGCCAGCAGTTTACCGGCGGGGGGGACCACTGAAGCTTTCTTT. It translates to CASSLPAGGTTEAFF.

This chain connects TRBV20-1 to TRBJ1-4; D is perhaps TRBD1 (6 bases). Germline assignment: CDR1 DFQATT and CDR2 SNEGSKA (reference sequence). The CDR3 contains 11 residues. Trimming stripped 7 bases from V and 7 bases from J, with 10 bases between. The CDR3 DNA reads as TGCAGTGGGCAGGGGAGTGAAAAACTGTTTTTT. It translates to CSGQGSEKLFF.

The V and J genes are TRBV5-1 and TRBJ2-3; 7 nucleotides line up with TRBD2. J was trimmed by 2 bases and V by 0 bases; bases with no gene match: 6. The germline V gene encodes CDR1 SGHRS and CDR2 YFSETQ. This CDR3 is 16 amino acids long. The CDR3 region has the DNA TGCGCCAGCAGCTTGGAAGCGGGAAGACTCACAGATACGCAGTATTTT. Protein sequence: CASSLEAGRLTDTQYF.

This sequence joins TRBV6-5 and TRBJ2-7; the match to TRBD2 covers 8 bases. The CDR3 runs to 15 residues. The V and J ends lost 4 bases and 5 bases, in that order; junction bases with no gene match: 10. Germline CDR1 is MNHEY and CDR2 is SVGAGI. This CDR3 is CASSLMGGRINEQYF. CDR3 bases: TGTGCCAGCAGTTTGATGGGCGGGAGGATTAACGAGCAGTACTTC.

Here the CDR3 reads CASSTGQDNEKLFF. The CDR3 nucleotides read TGCGCCAGCAGCACGGGACAGGATAATGAAAAACTGTTTTTT. The V and J genes are TRBV5-1 and TRBJ1-4; 8 nucleotides match TRBD1. The CDR3 consists of 14 residues. Germline CDR1 reads SGHRS; CDR2 reads YFSETQ. The junction had 3 bases not matched to a gene; V was cut back by 4 bases and J by 4 bases.

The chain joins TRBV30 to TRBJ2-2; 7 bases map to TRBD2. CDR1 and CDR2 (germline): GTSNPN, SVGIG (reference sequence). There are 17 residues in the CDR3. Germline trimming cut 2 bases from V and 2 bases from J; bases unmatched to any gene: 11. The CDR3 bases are TGTGCCTGGAGTTGGTTAGGCGGGAGCGCAAACACCGGGGAGCTGTTTTTT. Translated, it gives CAWSWLGGSANTGELFF.

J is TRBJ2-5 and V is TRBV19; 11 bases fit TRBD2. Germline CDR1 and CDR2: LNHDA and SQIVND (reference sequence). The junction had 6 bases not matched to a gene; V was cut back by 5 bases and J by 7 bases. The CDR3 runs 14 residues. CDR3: CASSPGLAVRTQYF. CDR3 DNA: TGTGCCAGTAGTCCGGGACTAGCGGTCCGGACCCAGTACTTC.

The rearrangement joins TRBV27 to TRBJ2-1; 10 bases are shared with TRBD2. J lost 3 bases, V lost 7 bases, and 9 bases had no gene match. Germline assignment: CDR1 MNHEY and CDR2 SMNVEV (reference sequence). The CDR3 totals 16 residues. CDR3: CASTRTSGGFYNEQFF. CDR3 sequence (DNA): TGTGCCAGCACTCGGACTAGCGGCGGTTTCTACAATGAGCAGTTCTTC.

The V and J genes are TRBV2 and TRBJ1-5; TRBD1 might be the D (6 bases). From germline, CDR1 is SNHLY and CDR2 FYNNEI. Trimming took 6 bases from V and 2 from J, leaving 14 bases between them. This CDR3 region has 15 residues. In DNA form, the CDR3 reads TGTGCCAGCAGGGGTCGGTCAGGGGGCAATCAGCCCCAGCATTTT. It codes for CASRGRSGGNQPQHF.

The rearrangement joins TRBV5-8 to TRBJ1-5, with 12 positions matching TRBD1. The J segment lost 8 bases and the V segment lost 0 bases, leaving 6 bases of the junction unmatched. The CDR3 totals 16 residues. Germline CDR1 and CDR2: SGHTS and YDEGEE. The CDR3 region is CASSLEGTGGWEPQHF. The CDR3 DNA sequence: TGTGCCAGCAGCTTGGAGGGGACAGGGGGCTGGGAGCCCCAGCATTTT.

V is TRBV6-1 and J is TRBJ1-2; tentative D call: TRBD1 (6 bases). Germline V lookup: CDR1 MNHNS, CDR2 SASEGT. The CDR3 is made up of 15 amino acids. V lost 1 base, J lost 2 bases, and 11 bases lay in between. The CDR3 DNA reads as TGTGCCAGCAGTGAAGTGGTCAGGGGAAACTATGGCTACACCTTC. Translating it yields CASSEVVRGNYGYTF.

CDR3 sequence: CASSQEGTGLYGYTF. CDR3 in DNA: TGCGCCAGCAGCCAAGAAGGGACAGGGCTCTATGGCTACACCTTC. V and J are TRBV4-1 and TRBJ1-2, with TRBD1 matching 9 bases. J lost 4 bases, V lost 0 bases, and 3 bases had no gene match. There are 15 residues in the CDR3. Germline CDR1 and CDR2: MGHRA and YSYEKL.

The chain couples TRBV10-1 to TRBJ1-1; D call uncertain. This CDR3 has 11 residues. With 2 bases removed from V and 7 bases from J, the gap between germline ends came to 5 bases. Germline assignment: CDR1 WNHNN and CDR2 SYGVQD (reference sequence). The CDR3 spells CASSEPVEAFF. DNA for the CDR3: TGCGCCAGCAGTGAGCCAGTTGAAGCTTTCTTT.

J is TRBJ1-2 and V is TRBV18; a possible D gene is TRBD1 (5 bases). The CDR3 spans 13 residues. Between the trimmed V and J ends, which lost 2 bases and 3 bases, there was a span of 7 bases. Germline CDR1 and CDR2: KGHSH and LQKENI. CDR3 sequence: CASSPGADYGYTF. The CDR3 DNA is TGTGCCAGCTCACCAGGGGCTGACTATGGCTACACCTTC. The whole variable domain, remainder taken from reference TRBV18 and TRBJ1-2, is NAGVMQNPRHLVRRRGQEARLRCSPMKGHSHVYWYRQLPEEGLKFMVYLQKENIIDESGMPKERFSAEFPKEGPSILRIQQVVRGDSAAYFCASSPGADYGYTFGSGTRLTVV.

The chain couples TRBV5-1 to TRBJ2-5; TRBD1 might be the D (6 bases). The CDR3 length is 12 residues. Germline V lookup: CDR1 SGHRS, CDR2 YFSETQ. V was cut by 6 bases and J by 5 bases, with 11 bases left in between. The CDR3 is CASTRDRETQYF. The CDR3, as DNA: TGCGCCAGCACAAGAGACAGGGAGACCCAGTACTTC.

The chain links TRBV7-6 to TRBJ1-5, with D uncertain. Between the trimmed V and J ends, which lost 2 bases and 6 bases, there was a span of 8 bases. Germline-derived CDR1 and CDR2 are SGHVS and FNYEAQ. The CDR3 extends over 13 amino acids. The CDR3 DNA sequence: TGTGCCAGCAGCTTACACGCCGGTCAGCCCCAGCATTTT. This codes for CASSLHAGQPQHF.

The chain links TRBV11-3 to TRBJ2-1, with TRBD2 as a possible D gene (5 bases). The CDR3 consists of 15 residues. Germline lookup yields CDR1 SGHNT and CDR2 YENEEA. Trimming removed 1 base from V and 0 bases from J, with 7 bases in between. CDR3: CASSLGGVSYNEQFF. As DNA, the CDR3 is TGTGCCAGCAGCTTAGGGGGAGTCTCCTACAATGAGCAGTTCTTC.

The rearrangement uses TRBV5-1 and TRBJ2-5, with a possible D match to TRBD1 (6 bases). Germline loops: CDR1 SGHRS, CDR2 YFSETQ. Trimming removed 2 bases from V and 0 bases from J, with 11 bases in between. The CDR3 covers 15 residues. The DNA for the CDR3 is TGCGCCAGCAGCTTTTGGGGGACAAACCAAGAGACCCAGTACTTC. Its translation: CASSFWGTNQETQYF.

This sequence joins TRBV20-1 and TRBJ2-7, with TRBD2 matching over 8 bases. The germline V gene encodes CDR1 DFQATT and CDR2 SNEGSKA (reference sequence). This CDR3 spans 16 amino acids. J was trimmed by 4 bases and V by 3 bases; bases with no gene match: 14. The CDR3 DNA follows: TGCAGTGCTAGTGACGTAAGAGCGGGAGTTAATTACGAGCAGTACTTC. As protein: CSASDVRAGVNYEQYF.

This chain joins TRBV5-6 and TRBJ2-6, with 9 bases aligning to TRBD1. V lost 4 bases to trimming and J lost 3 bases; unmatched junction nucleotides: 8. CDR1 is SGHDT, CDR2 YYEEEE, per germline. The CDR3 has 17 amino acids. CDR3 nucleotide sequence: TGTGCCAGCAGCACGGACAGGGGAACGGGTGGGGCCAACGTCCTGACTTTC. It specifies CASSTDRGTGGANVLTF. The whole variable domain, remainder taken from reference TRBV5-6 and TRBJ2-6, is DAGVTQSPTHLIKTRGQQVTLRCSPKSGHDTVSWYQQALGQGPQFIFQYYEEEERQRGNFPDRFSGHQFPNYSSELNVNALLLGDSALYLCASSTDRGTGGANVLTFGAGSRLTVL.